The 20 T cell receptor beta chains listed next were all sequenced from one sample in a study of blood T cell repertoires in COVID-19. Only in-frame clones appear in the TCRdb table, and some are missing; sequencing was by immunoSEQ multiplex PCR. The top ten clones hold about an eighth of a sample with 270,000 or so clones, 85% to 90% of them seen once. The sequenced material came from peripheral blood. All receptors come from a woman in her thirties with COVID-19, enrolled during active disease.

This sequence joins TRBV6-5 and TRBJ2-7; a possible D gene is TRBD2 (6 bases). The CDR3 has 15 amino acids. Trimming cost V 4 bases and J 2 bases, with 15 bases left between them. Germline V gene sequence: CDR1 MNHEY, CDR2 SVGAGI. The CDR3 DNA reads as TGTGCCAGCAGTTCGGGTGGACTAAGGACCTACGAGCAGTACTTC. It translates to CASSSGGLRTYEQYF.

The chain links TRBV4-1 to TRBJ2-5, with 8 positions matching TRBD1. The CDR3 has 13 amino acids. The germline V gene has CDR1 MGHRA and CDR2 YSYEKL. Unmatched junction bases numbered 3, after V lost 6 bases and J lost 3 bases. The CDR3 DNA reads TGCGCCAGCAGTCTGGACAGGGAAGAGACCCAGTACTTC. This sequence encodes CASSLDREETQYF.

This chain connects TRBV7-8 to TRBJ2-5, with 12 positions matching TRBD2. Losses at the gene ends were 1 base for V and 0 bases for J; bases not matched to a gene: 3. The CDR3 totals 17 residues. Germline lookup yields CDR1 SGHVS and CDR2 FQNEAQ. DNA of the CDR3: TGTGCCAGCAGCTTAGGGCTAGCGGGGGGGTACCAAGAGACCCAGTACTTC. Its protein is CASSLGLAGGYQETQYF.

The chain uses TRBV29-1 and TRBJ1-5; D possibly corresponds to TRBD1 (5 bases). The CDR3 consists of 14 residues. Trimming shortened V by 1 base and J by 0 bases, and 7 bases separated the two germline ends. Germline values: CDR1 SQVTM, CDR2 ANQGSEA. The CDR3 protein is CSVEVQGSNQPQHF. The CDR3 bases are TGCAGCGTTGAAGTTCAGGGTAGCAATCAGCCCCAGCATTTT.

The gene calls are TRBV5-4 and TRBJ2-3; 9 positions agree with TRBD2. The CDR3 is 17 residues long. The V segment lost 0 bases and the J segment 4 bases; nucleotides outside the gene matches: 9. Germline V gene sequence: CDR1 SGHNT, CDR2 YYREEE (reference sequence). CDR3 nucleotides: TGTGCCAGCAGCTTGGGAGCGGGGGGACCCTGGGCAGATACGCAGTATTTT. It specifies CASSLGAGGPWADTQYF.

V is TRBV11-3 and J is TRBJ2-7; weak D call: TRBD2 (6 bases). The CDR3 is 15 amino acids. The germline gives CDR1 SGHNT, CDR2 YENEEA. V lost 5 bases to trimming and J lost 7 bases, with 21 bases between them. The CDR3 DNA reads as TGTGCCAGCAGCCCTGCTCCAGGGAGGCCGGGGGAGCAGTACTTC. Protein: CASSPAPGRPGEQYF.

The chain has TRBV2 and TRBJ1-1; 10 nucleotides agree with TRBD1. The germline CDR1 and CDR2 sequences are SNHLY and FYNNEI. The CDR3 totals 14 residues. The J segment lost 4 bases and the V segment lost 6 bases, leaving 5 bases of the junction unmatched. The CDR3 loop reads CASRKGQGFTEAFF. The CDR3 DNA sequence: TGTGCCAGCAGAAAGGGACAGGGGTTCACTGAAGCTTTCTTT.

V and J are TRBV19 and TRBJ1-5, with D possibly being TRBD1 (5 bases). CDR1 LNHDA and CDR2 SQIVND come from the germline V gene (reference sequence). The CDR3 has 15 residues. V gave up 8 bases and J gave up 2 bases, with 16 bases separating them. The CDR3 loop is CASHGGNMGNQPQHF. As DNA, the CDR3 is TGTGCCAGTCACGGGGGGAATATGGGCAATCAGCCCCAGCATTTT.

The V call is TRBV29-1, the J call TRBJ1-2; D perhaps matches TRBD1 (5 bases). The CDR3 is made up of 12 amino acids. In germline, CDR1 is SQVTM, CDR2 ANQGSEA. V shed 5 bases and J shed 6 bases, with 13 bases lying between them. The CDR3 protein is CSVRVVGDGYTF. The CDR3 region has the DNA TGCAGCGTTCGGGTGGTAGGGGATGGCTACACCTTC.

The genes are TRBV6-5 and TRBJ2-3; D remains unclear. The CDR3 runs to 13 residues. The V and J ends lost 0 bases and 2 bases respectively, with 3 bases between them. Per germline, CDR1 MNHEY and CDR2 SVGAGI. CDR3 protein: CASSYSHTDTQYF. The CDR3 DNA is TGTGCCAGCAGTTACTCCCACACAGATACGCAGTATTTT.

This chain links TRBV2 with TRBJ1-2; D perhaps matches TRBD1 (5 bases). This CDR3 comprises 11 residues. Trimming left V 5 bases short and J 4 bases short, with 5 bases between. Germline CDR1 SNHLY, CDR2 FYNNEI. CDR3 protein: CASSQGYGYTF. The DNA for the CDR3 is TGTGCCAGCAGTCAGGGCTATGGCTACACCTTC.

The chain has TRBV3-1 (or the pseudogene TRBV3-2) and TRBJ2-3; D not certain. The V end was cut by 2 bases, the J end by 1 base, with 16 bases between. The CDR3 sequence is 17 residues long. Per the germline V gene, CDR1 is LGHDT and CDR2 is YNNKEL (reference sequence). CDR3 protein: CASSQRMTELGTDTQYF. The CDR3 DNA is TGTGCCAGCAGCCAAAGGATGACTGAGCTCGGCACAGATACGCAGTATTTT.

The chain joins TRBV19 to TRBJ2-1; TRBD2 matches at 13 bases. Germline V CDR1 and CDR2: LNHDA, SQIVND (reference sequence). The V and J ends lost 5 bases and 10 bases, in that order; junction bases with no gene match: 11. This CDR3 spans 16 amino acids. The CDR3 DNA is TGTGCCAGTAGTTCCCAGACTAGCGGGGGGCATGGGGAGCAGTTCTTC. Its translation: CASSSQTSGGHGEQFF. The complete variable domain, with remaining parts taken from reference TRBV19 and TRBJ2-1, reads DGGITQSPKYLFRKEGQNVTLSCEQNLNHDAMYWYRQDPGQGLRLIYYSQIVNDFQKGDIAEGYSVSREKKESFPLTVTSAQKNPTAFYLCASSSQTSGGHGEQFFGPGTRLTVL.

This clone was detected only a few times. J is TRBJ2-3 and V is TRBV6-5; 11 nucleotides line up with TRBD2. Trimming cost V 6 bases and J 1 base; bases outside gene matches: 3. CDR1 and CDR2 from the germline V gene are MNHEY and SVGAGI. This CDR3 spans 15 amino acids. In DNA form, the CDR3 reads TGTGCCAGCAGGACGGGACTAGCGGGCACAGATACGCAGTATTTT. Translated: CASRTGLAGTDTQYF.

V is TRBV6-5 and J is TRBJ1-2; weak D call: TRBD1 (6 bases). The germline CDR1 and CDR2 sequences are MNHEY and SVGAGI. The CDR3 extends over 15 amino acids. Trimming pared 4 bases from V and 3 bases from J, leaving 15 bases between. Written as DNA, the CDR3 is TGTGCCAGCAGTTTTTTGGAACAGGGTTACTATGGCTACACCTTC. Translation: CASSFLEQGYYGYTF.

This clone was picked up one time. Mismatch with germline at one junction end may stem from a read error. The rearrangement joins TRBV4-1 to TRBJ2-1, with a possible D match to TRBD2 (9 bases). The CDR3 sequence is 17 residues long. Germline CDR1 reads MGHRA; CDR2 reads YSYEKL. This CDR3 is CARSPGGGGVIYNEQFF. The CDR3 DNA reads as TGCGCCCGCAGTCCAGGGGGCGGGGGGGTAATTTACAATGAGCAGTTCTTC.

The chain joins TRBV6-6 to TRBJ2-1; TRBD2 is a possible D gene (6 bases). The CDR3 contains 12 residues. Trimming took off 5 bases at V and 6 bases at J, with 8 bases between the two ends. In germline, CDR1 is MNHNY, CDR2 SVGAGI (reference sequence). CDR3 sequence reads: CASSKTSNEQFF. CDR3 DNA: TGTGCCAGCAGTAAGACTAGCAATGAGCAGTTCTTC.

CDR3 protein: CSVIQGQGEQYF. Written as DNA, the CDR3 is TGCAGCGTTATACAGGGGCAAGGCGAGCAGTACTTC. The chain joins TRBV29-1 to TRBJ2-7, with 7 bases matching TRBD1. CDR3 length equals 12 residues. The V segment lost 5 bases and the J segment 6 bases; nucleotides outside the gene matches: 7. Germline loops: CDR1 SQVTM, CDR2 ANQGSEA.

The chain has TRBV5-4 and TRBJ2-3; a possible D gene is TRBD2 (5 bases). Germline V lookup: CDR1 SGHNT, CDR2 YYREEE (reference sequence). CDR3 size: 12 residues. Trimming shortened V by 3 bases and J by 5 bases, and 7 bases separated the two germline ends. As DNA, the CDR3 is TGTGCCAGCAGCTCCCGGGAAGATACGCAGTATTTT. This sequence encodes CASSSREDTQYF.

There are a few counts of this clone. J is TRBJ2-7 and V is TRBV7-9; 8 nucleotides align to TRBD1. Germline-derived CDR1 and CDR2 are SEHNR and FQNEAQ (reference sequence). V gave up 5 bases and J gave up 3 bases; unmatched junction bases: 3. CDR3 length: 13 amino acids. CDR3 in amino acids: CASSQDRDYEQYF. The DNA of the CDR3 is TGTGCCAGCAGCCAGGACAGGGACTACGAGCAGTACTTC.